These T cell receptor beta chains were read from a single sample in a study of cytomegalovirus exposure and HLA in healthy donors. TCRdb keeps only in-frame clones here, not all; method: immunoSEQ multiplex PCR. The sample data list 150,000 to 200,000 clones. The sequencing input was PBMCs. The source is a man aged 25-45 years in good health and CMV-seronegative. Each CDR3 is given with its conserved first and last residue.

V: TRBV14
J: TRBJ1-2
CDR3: CASSQDYDRGESGYTF

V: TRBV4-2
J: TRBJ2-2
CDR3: CASSQEAGGPGELFF

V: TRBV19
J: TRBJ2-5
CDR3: CASSSQQGRQETQYF

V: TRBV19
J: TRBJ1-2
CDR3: CASSIDHPGGYGYTF

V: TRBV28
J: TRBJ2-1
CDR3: CASSLCCLLASGRVYNEQFF

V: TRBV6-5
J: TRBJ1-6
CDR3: CASSLGTGNNSPLHF

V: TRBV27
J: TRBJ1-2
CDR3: CASSFNTRTVGYTF

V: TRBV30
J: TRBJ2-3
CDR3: CAWSVQLAGGTQYF

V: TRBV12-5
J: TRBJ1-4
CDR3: CASGTVPLRVKLFF

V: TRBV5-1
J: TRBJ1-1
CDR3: CASSLATRNTEAFF

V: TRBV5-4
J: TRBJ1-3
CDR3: CASSLNTGASGNTIYF

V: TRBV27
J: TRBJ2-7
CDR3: CASSLRGEPTGEQYF

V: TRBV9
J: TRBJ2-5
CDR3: CASSSPSQGAQETQYF

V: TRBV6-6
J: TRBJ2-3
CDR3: CASRTTSGGTDAQYF

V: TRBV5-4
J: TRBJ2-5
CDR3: CASSLSLAGGGKETQYF

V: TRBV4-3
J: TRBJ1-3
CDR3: CASSQDGPGAGNTIYF

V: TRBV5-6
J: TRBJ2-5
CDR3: CASSLLSGREDLGTQYF

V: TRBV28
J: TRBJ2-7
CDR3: CASSPIQGAREQYF

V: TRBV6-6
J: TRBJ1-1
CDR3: CASSYVNRDYAEAFF

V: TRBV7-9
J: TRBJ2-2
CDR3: CASSLGGTGGTTGELFF

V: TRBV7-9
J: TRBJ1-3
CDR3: CASSLDTAGNTIYF

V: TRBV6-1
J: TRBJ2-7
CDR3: CAGGDISSYEQYF

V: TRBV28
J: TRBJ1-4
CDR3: CASSLTTGGREKLFF

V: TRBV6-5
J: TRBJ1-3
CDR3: CASSYGRVASGNTIYF

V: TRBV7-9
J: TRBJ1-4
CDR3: CASSPRQGTTEEKLFF

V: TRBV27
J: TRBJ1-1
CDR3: CASSPTSDSYTEAFF

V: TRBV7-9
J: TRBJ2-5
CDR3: CASSPGTSQETQYF

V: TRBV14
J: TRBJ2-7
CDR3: CASSKAGQGAYVYEQYF

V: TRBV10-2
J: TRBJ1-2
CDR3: CASSEGPGQGDYGYTF